The sequence of this T cell receptor beta chain was determined in a study of T cells in Graves' hyperthyroidism and ophthalmopathy (dated by TCRdb to between 2018 and 2021). Concerning the study at large: Peripheral blood samples were taken at the time of initial diagnosis, prior to any treatment. A discovery cohort of about 96 patients, 43 with Graves' ophthalmopathy and 55 to 60 with stable Graves' hyperthyroidism, was used to find distinguishing TCR V-J signatures. An independent validation cohort of around 20 hyperthyroidism patients and more than 15 patients who later progressed to ophthalmopathy tested prospective prediction of ophthalmopathy. The roughly 100 discovery patients were randomly divided into training and test sets at a 7:3 ratio. Thyroid tissue and blood T-cell repertoires from six Graves' hyperthyroidism patients were also compared in the study. After sampling, hyperthyroidism patients received methimazole starting at 30 mg daily, and ophthalmopathy patients received high-dose intravenous methylprednisolone. The paper reports TCR Vbeta CDR3 sequencing of approximately 140 peripheral blood samples: around 45 ophthalmopathy, about 75 hyperthyroidism and around 17 progressor patients. Here is what the overall study found, with its caveats: A model built on a 13 V-J signature distinguished ophthalmopathy from stable hyperthyroidism, reaching about 88% sensitivity and around 81% specificity in cross-validation and 80%/75% in testing. Blood samples also contained most of the expanded thyroid clonotypes (frequency above 0.001), which suggests that blood repertoires may reflect thyroid immune responses. In validation, the model predicted progression to ophthalmopathy with approximately 71% sensitivity and 72% to 85% specificity, a median of about 6.7 months before onset. Sample size was not statistically predetermined, and blinding of investigators to group allocation was not performed.

Amplification of TCR beta CDR3 regions was carried out from RNA transcripts. The first round of RT-PCR for the TCR CDR3 was performed with the HTBI primer set and the Qiagen OneStep RT-PCR kit. The libraries were constructed in a second round of multiplex PCR and then size-selected and purified. Sequencing of the libraries was done on an Illumina HiSeq2000 using paired-end 100 bp reads. Concerning the study's data processing: SOAPnuke was used to process the raw data, throwing out any read that contained adapters or uncalled bases, had a mean Phred below 15, or lacked an exact constant-primer or identifier match. High-quality paired reads were merged using COPE v1.2.5, and each unique nucleotide sequence was defined as a clonotype. Clonotypes were aligned to IMGT TRBV, TRBD and TRBJ reference segments using MiTCR v1.1. Only V-J combinations with frequency above 0.0001, covering 99% to 99.2% of repertoires, were analysed. The TCS score was defined as the ratio of F50 (clonal expansion) to E x V (chaos), calculated using BLOSUM62-based TCRdist between CDR3 peptides within each V-J. Welch's t-statistics and random forest reduced roughly 530 V-J features to about 12, which were used in a naive Bayes classifier (R e1071). TCRdb reanalyzed the raw reads on its own, using fastp at Q25 for trimming and MiXCR for clone calling, and kept in-frame beta chains. Rows are combined by CDR3 protein, so each entry shows the most common genes and DNA. TCRdb's processing, not the study's, gives the V and J calls here. In all, the sample holds fewer than 350,000 distinct CDR3 sequences, and 15% to 20% of those were seen once. Of the sample, around 15% is held by the ten largest clones.

This clonotype was found many times. Its specific antigen is unknown. Within one base of it there is no much larger clone, and no base qualities were kept. Moderately to severely active disease, a Clinical Activity Score of at least 3, a NOSPECS grade of at least 4, and a duration under 3 months were present in ophthalmopathy patients. Patients with uncontrolled infections, other autoimmune diseases, pregnancy or lactation were excluded. Diagnoses were established on the basis of clinical symptoms, serum thyroxine and TRAb, thyroid ultrasound, and orbital computed tomography. PBMCs were isolated from approximately 10 ml of fresh peripheral blood by Ficoll-Paque density gradient centrifugation. Trizol reagent was used to extract total RNA, and RNA quality was then checked on an Agilent 2100 Bioanalyzer. The germline V gene encodes CDR1 MNHEY and CDR2 SMNVEV (reference sequence). Counted from cysteine to phenylalanine, this CDR3 has 13 amino acids. The read is trimmed to its CDR3 DNA, 39 bases read in frame from base 1. Trimming removed 6 bases from V and 4 bases from J, leaving 11 bases between the germline ends.

This TCR was recovered from a woman between 35 and 50 years old with Graves' ophthalmopathy. The chain links TRBV27 with TRBJ2-3; the D gene cannot be resolved reliably. The sample comprised blood. Here is the DNA: TGTGCCAGCAGCCGGCGGTTTTCAGATACGCAGTATTTT. This translates into CASSRRFSDTQYF.